The next 6 T cell receptor beta chains were all read from a single sample in a study of blood T cell repertoires in COVID-19. Data came from immunoSEQ multiplex PCR; TCRdb stores just in-frame clones and leaves some out. The sample comprises some 140,000 clones, approximately 80% of which are singletons, and around 32% rests with the top ten. Sequences were obtained from peripheral blood. All receptors derive from a woman aged 55 to 70 with acute or convalescent COVID-19.

This chain links TRBV2 with TRBJ1-2; 8 bases fit TRBD1. The germline gives CDR1 SNHLY, CDR2 FYNNEI. The J segment lost 5 bases and the V segment lost 4 bases, leaving 0 bases of the junction unmatched. The CDR3 totals 12 residues. This chain's CDR3 is CASSGTGYGYTF. CDR3 in DNA: TGTGCCAGCAGTGGGACAGGGTATGGCTACACCTTC.

The rearrangement uses TRBV10-3 and TRBJ2-3; 13 bases are shared with TRBD2. Germline V gene sequence: CDR1 ENHRY, CDR2 SYGVKD. This CDR3 is built from 15 residues. The V segment lost 8 bases and the J segment 8 bases; nucleotides outside the gene matches: 10. CDR3 coding DNA: TGTGCCATCCAACCAGGGACTAGCGGGGCGGGTACGCAGTATTTT. Translation: CAIQPGTSGAGTQYF.

The V call is TRBV14, the J call TRBJ2-3, with 11 bases identical to TRBD2. CDR3 length: 17 residues. Per the germline V gene, CDR1 is SGHDN and CDR2 is FVKESK. Trimming at V came to 1 base and at J to 5 bases, leaving 8 bases not matched to a gene. CDR3 sequence: CASSQGPGLAVVDTQYF. The CDR3 nucleotides are TGTGCCAGCAGCCAAGGCCCGGGACTAGCGGTGGTAGATACGCAGTATTTT. Looking up the rest from reference TRBV14 and TRBJ2-3 gives the full variable domain: EAGVTQFPSHSVIEKGQTVTLRCDPISGHDNLYWYRRVMGKEIKFLLHFVKESKQDESGMPNNRFLAERTGGTYSTLKVQPAELEDSGVYFCASSQGPGLAVVDTQYFGPGTRLTVL.

The CDR3 sequence is CASSARQGMADTQYF. CDR3 in DNA: TGTGCCAGCAGCGCCCGACAGGGGATGGCAGATACGCAGTATTTT. This sequence joins TRBV3-1 (or the pseudogene TRBV3-2) and TRBJ2-3, with 8 bases identical to TRBD1. Germline V lookup: CDR1 LGHDT, CDR2 YNNKEL (reference sequence). This CDR3 is built from 15 residues. The junction had 8 bases not matched to a gene; V was cut back by 5 bases and J by 4 bases.

The chain employs TRBV19 and TRBJ2-5; TRBD2 matches 9 bases. This CDR3 comprises 14 residues. The V gene's germline CDR1 is LNHDA and CDR2 SQIVND (reference sequence). Trimming cost V 10 bases and J 1 base; bases outside gene matches: 7. In nucleotides, the CDR3 is TGTGCCAAGTTAGCGGGGGCGATCCAAGAGACCCAGTACTTC. Protein product: CAKLAGAIQETQYF.

This sequence joins TRBV15 and TRBJ1-2; 9 nucleotides match TRBD1. This CDR3 is built from 15 residues. With V trimmed by 5 bases and J by 6 bases, 10 bases remained unmatched. The germline V gene encodes CDR1 LNHNV and CDR2 YYDKDF (reference sequence). CDR3 region: CATSGTGRGIDGYTF. The CDR3 nucleotides are TGTGCCACCAGCGGGACAGGGAGGGGTATCGATGGCTACACCTTC.